The 28 T cell receptor beta chains in this list originate from one sample, sequenced in a study of cytomegalovirus exposure and HLA in healthy donors (dated by TCRdb to 2017 to 2019). Library preparation employed the immunoSEQ multiplex PCR assay. A mixture of 60 forward primers for TCR Vbeta segments and 13 reverse primers for TCR Jbeta segments was used in the multiplex PCR. The clones in this table, taken by TCRdb from immuneACCESS, are in-frame only. Not every clone is retained; where verified, under half of the shortfall comes from an unresolved V gene, and the cause of the rest is unknown. For this sample the table gives around 120,000 clones, of which about two thirds were detected only once. In total, the top ten clones hold over 2% of the sample. The sequenced sample was PBMCs. These receptors were obtained from a woman between 55 and 75 years old in good health and CMV-seropositive.

The chain joins TRBV7-8 to TRBJ2-7; D might be TRBD1 (5 bases). CDR3 size: 13 residues. Germline CDR1 and CDR2: SGHVS and FQNEAQ. V dropped 2 bases and J dropped 7 bases, with 12 bases sitting between them. The CDR3 reads CASSLNLKGEQYF. DNA of the CDR3: TGTGCCAGCAGCTTAAACCTAAAGGGGGAGCAGTACTTC.

V is TRBV7-9 and J is TRBJ2-1; the match to TRBD1 covers 7 bases. Losses at the gene ends were 5 bases for V and 2 bases for J; bases not matched to a gene: 6. Germline V gives CDR1 SEHNR, CDR2 FQNEAQ (reference sequence). This CDR3 spans 15 amino acids. The chain's CDR3 is CASSPAGTAYNEQFF. CDR3 bases: TGTGCCAGCAGCCCCGCCGGGACAGCCTACAATGAGCAGTTCTTC. The whole variable domain, remainder taken from reference TRBV7-9 and TRBJ2-1, is DTGVSQNPRHKITKRGQNVTFRCDPISEHNRLYWYRQTLGQGPEFLTYFQNEAQLEKSRLLSDRFSAERPKGSFSTLEIQRTEQGDSAMYLCASSPAGTAYNEQFFGPGTRLTVL.

This clone occurred a few times. The V and J genes are TRBV6-5 and TRBJ1-2; 7 nucleotides line up with TRBD1. J gave up 2 bases and V 6 bases, and 9 bases lay outside the gene matches. The germline CDR1 and CDR2 sequences are MNHEY and SVGAGI. There are 15 residues in the CDR3. CDR3 residues: CASSLGTAVNYGYTF. In nucleotides, the CDR3 is TGTGCCAGCAGCCTCGGGACAGCTGTGAACTATGGCTACACCTTC.

V and J are TRBV19 and TRBJ1-2, with a possible D match to TRBD1 (6 bases). This CDR3 has 13 amino acids. V lost 8 bases to trimming and J lost 3 bases, with 13 bases between them. In germline, CDR1 is LNHDA, CDR2 SQIVND (reference sequence). CDR3 amino acids: CASFSGAYYGYTF. DNA of the CDR3: TGTGCCAGTTTCTCAGGGGCCTACTATGGCTACACCTTC.

This clone was seen a single time. The chain has TRBV6-5 and TRBJ1-3, with no clear D. The CDR3 covers 15 residues. The germline V and J ends were trimmed by 0 bases and 4 bases, with 10 bases remaining between them. Germline loops: CDR1 MNHEY, CDR2 SVGAGI. The CDR3 spells CASSYSIVPGNTIYF. The CDR3 region has the DNA TGTGCCAGCAGTTACTCGATAGTTCCCGGAAACACCATATATTTT.

This chain connects TRBV9 to TRBJ1-3, with D hard to call. Trimming removed 2 bases at V and 0 bases at J, with 15 bases between. The CDR3 runs to 17 residues. CDR1 is SGDLS and CDR2 is YYNGEE in the germline V gene. CDR3 nucleotide sequence: TGTGCCAGCAGCGTTAATCCGGACGGGAGCTCTGGAAACACCATATATTTT. This encodes CASSVNPDGSSGNTIYF.

This clone was observed a single time. The rearrangement uses TRBV6-4 and TRBJ1-5; 11 bases map to TRBD1. The V gene end was trimmed by 6 bases and the J gene end by 0 bases; junction bases not matched to a gene: 10. The CDR3 is 18 amino acids. Germline CDR1 is MRHNA and CDR2 is SNTAGT. The CDR3 loop is CASSVPGQGEYSNQPQHF. Written as DNA, the CDR3 is TGTGCCAGCAGCGTTCCGGGACAGGGGGAATATAGCAATCAGCCCCAGCATTTT.

This clone was counted at least ten times. This chain joins TRBV6-5 and TRBJ2-7; a possible D gene is TRBD1 (5 bases). V lost 2 bases to trimming and J lost 4 bases, with 15 bases between them. The germline V gene encodes CDR1 MNHEY and CDR2 SVGAGI. The CDR3 runs 15 residues. Written as DNA, the CDR3 is TGTGCCAGCAGTTACACGGACACGCCGAGGTACGAGCAGTACTTC. Its translation: CASSYTDTPRYEQYF.

The J gene is TRBJ1-3, the V gene TRBV19, with 7 bases identical to TRBD1. This CDR3 has 14 amino acids. J was trimmed by 1 base and V by 6 bases; bases with no gene match: 3. CDR1 is LNHDA, CDR2 SQIVND, per germline (reference sequence). The CDR3 loop is CASRQGSSGNTIYF. CDR3 DNA sequence: TGTGCCAGTAGACAGGGGTCGTCTGGAAACACCATATATTTT.

This clone was detected only a few times. The chain uses TRBV7-9 and TRBJ1-2; 7 bases match TRBD1. The CDR3 has 15 amino acids. V was pared by 5 bases and J by 7 bases, with 13 bases of the junction left unmatched. CDR1 and CDR2 from the germline V gene are SEHNR and FQNEAQ (reference sequence). For the CDR3, the DNA is TGTGCCAGCAGCCCTGGGGACAGAGTCCTCGGTGGCTACACCTTC. Protein product: CASSPGDRVLGGYTF. The full variable domain, rest sourced from reference TRBV7-9 and TRBJ1-2, is DTGVSQNPRHKITKRGQNVTFRCDPISEHNRLYWYRQTLGQGPEFLTYFQNEAQLEKSRLLSDRFSAERPKGSFSTLEIQRTEQGDSAMYLCASSPGDRVLGGYTFGSGTRLTVV.

The CDR3 DNA reads as TGCAGAGCTGGGCGGAACACTGAAGCTTTCTTT. Protein: CRAGRNTEAFF. The chain employs TRBV29-1 and TRBJ1-1; D gene unclear. Germline-derived CDR1 and CDR2 are SQVTM and ANQGSEA. CDR3 length: 11 amino acids.

In the case of this clone: In the same sample, other DNA sequences code for this CDR3. CDR3 coding DNA: TGTGCCATCAGTGAGTCTCGGGAGACCCAGTACTTC. Amino acid sequence: CAISESRETQYF. This rearrangement joins TRBV10-3 to TRBJ2-5; D unclear. The CDR3 runs 12 residues. In germline, CDR1 is ENHRY, CDR2 SYGVKD. V dropped 0 bases and J dropped 5 bases, with 4 bases sitting between them.

V usage is TRBV19 and J usage is TRBJ2-5; 8 nucleotides line up with TRBD2. The CDR3 loop spans 13 amino acids. Germline V CDR1 and CDR2: LNHDA, SQIVND (reference sequence). The V and J ends lost 6 bases and 4 bases, in that order; junction bases with no gene match: 4. The DNA for the CDR3 is TGTGCCAGTAGCCAGCGGGGGCGAGAGACCCAGTACTTC. Translating gives CASSQRGRETQYF.

This clone was picked up a small number of times. V is TRBV4-1 and J is TRBJ2-7; D is possibly TRBD1 (7 bases). Germline CDR1 reads MGHRA; CDR2 reads YSYEKL. The CDR3 length is 15 residues. V dropped 2 bases and J dropped 2 bases, with 13 bases sitting between them. CDR3 nucleotide sequence: TGCGCCAGCAGCCAAAGCGCAGGGGGGACCTACGAGCAGTACTTC. This codes for CASSQSAGGTYEQYF.

The chain's CDR3 is CASMGRGAPNTEAFF. CDR3 nucleotide sequence: TGTGCCAGTATGGGCAGGGGGGCACCGAACACTGAAGCTTTCTTT. The chain links TRBV19 to TRBJ1-1; 7 bases are shared with TRBD1. CDR1 and CDR2 from the germline V gene are LNHDA and SQIVND (reference sequence). The length of the CDR3 is 15 residues. V shed 7 bases, J shed 1 base, and the junction held 9 bases outside the gene matches.

The chain links TRBV15 to TRBJ2-1; D is possibly TRBD1 (6 bases). The V gene's germline CDR1 is LNHNV and CDR2 YYDKDF (reference sequence). V dropped 5 bases and J dropped 8 bases, with 13 bases sitting between them. CDR3 size: 13 residues. As DNA, the CDR3 is TGTGCCACCAGCCTGCCCAGGGGCGATGAGCAGTTCTTC. Translation gives CATSLPRGDEQFF.

V and J are TRBV4-1 and TRBJ1-5; TRBD1 matches 7 bases. Trimming cost V 1 base and J 1 base; bases outside gene matches: 4. CDR3 length: 16 amino acids. The germline V gene encodes CDR1 MGHRA and CDR2 YSYEKL. The CDR3 DNA sequence: TGCGCCAGCAGCCAAGGACAGGGCATGAGCAATCAGCCCCAGCATTTT. Its protein product is CASSQGQGMSNQPQHF.

V gene TRBV10-1 combines with J gene TRBJ1-1; D is unresolved. Germline V CDR1 and CDR2: WNHNN, SYGVQD (reference sequence). V shed 6 bases and J shed 1 base, with 9 bases lying between them. CDR3 length: 13 amino acids. The CDR3 nucleotides read TGCGCCAGCAGATCAGGCTGGAACACTGAAGCTTTCTTT. Its translation is CASRSGWNTEAFF.

The V and J genes are TRBV6-5 and TRBJ1-2; no definite D call. In germline, CDR1 is MNHEY, CDR2 SVGAGI. The CDR3 contains 15 residues. The V end lost 0 bases, the J end lost 2 bases, and 10 bases lay between the germline ends. The CDR3 bases are TGTGCCAGCAGTTACTCGAATGTCAGAAACTATGGCTACACCTTC. It is translated as CASSYSNVRNYGYTF.

The count of this clone is one. The chain is built from TRBV27 and TRBJ2-3; TRBD1 matches at 10 bases. The CDR3 is 16 residues long. With V trimmed by 7 bases and J by 1 base, 8 bases remained unmatched. Germline CDR1 is MNHEY and CDR2 is SMNVEV (reference sequence). The CDR3 spells CASKDRGLRGTDTQYF. DNA for the CDR3: TGTGCCAGCAAAGACAGGGGGCTTCGAGGCACAGATACGCAGTATTTT.

This chain connects TRBV13 to TRBJ1-1; 8 nucleotides agree with TRBD1. This CDR3 is 12 amino acids long. Germline CDR1 and CDR2: PRHDT and FYEKMQ (reference sequence). J lost 10 bases, V lost 1 base, and 2 bases had no gene match. CDR3 DNA sequence: TGTGCCAGCAGCTTAGTCAGGGGGCGAGCTTTCTTT. The encoded protein is CASSLVRGRAFF.

The chain carries TRBV9 and TRBJ1-4; tentative D call: TRBD1 (5 bases). This CDR3 is 15 amino acids long. The V and J ends lost 0 bases and 0 bases respectively, with 6 bases between them. Germline values: CDR1 SGDLS, CDR2 YYNGEE. CDR3 nucleotides: TGTGCCAGCAGCGTAGGACAGACAACTAATGAAAAACTGTTTTTT. It translates to CASSVGQTTNEKLFF.

This chain uses TRBV11-2 with TRBJ1-1; TRBD1 is a possible D gene (5 bases). V lost 1 base and J lost 0, with 12 bases in between. The CDR3 is 16 residues long. The germline V gene encodes CDR1 SGHAT and CDR2 FQNNGV. In DNA form, the CDR3 reads TGTGCCAGCAGCTTAGTTATGGGGCAGGTGAACACTGAAGCTTTCTTT. Translation gives CASSLVMGQVNTEAFF.

This clone was recorded a few times. In DNA form, the CDR3 reads TGCAGCGTTGGAGACAATAGCAATCAGCCCCAGCATTTT. Residues: CSVGDNSNQPQHF. V and J are TRBV29-1 and TRBJ1-5; D gene ambiguous. The V gene's germline CDR1 is SQVTM and CDR2 ANQGSEA. V gave up 4 bases and J gave up 0 bases, with 7 bases separating them. This CDR3 is 13 amino acids long.

This clone has more than one count but fewer than ten. The V call is TRBV5-1, the J call TRBJ1-1, with 8 bases identical to TRBD1. Germline CDR1 is SGHRS and CDR2 is YFSETQ. The CDR3 totals 16 residues. V gave up 0 bases and J gave up 4 bases; unmatched junction bases: 8. DNA of the CDR3: TGCGCCAGCAGCTTGGAGGCAGGGGGCGTGAGCACTGAAGCTTTCTTT. This translates into CASSLEAGGVSTEAFF. The full variable domain, with the rest looked up from reference TRBV5-1 and TRBJ1-1, is KAGVTQTPRYLIKTRGQQVTLSCSPISGHRSVSWYQQTPGQGLQFLFEYFSETQRNKGNFPGRFSGRQFSNSRSEMNVSTLELGDSALYLCASSLEAGGVSTEAFFGQGTRLTVV.

Here the CDR3 reads CATSRDRVTSEQYF. As DNA, the CDR3 is TGTGCCACCAGCAGGGACAGGGTCACCTCCGAGCAGTACTTC. The chain is built from TRBV15 and TRBJ2-7, with 8 positions matching TRBD1. The CDR3 is 14 residues long. The germline CDR1 and CDR2 sequences are LNHNV and YYDKDF (reference sequence). Trimming removed 3 bases from V and 6 bases from J; junction bases left unmatched: 7.

The chain recombines TRBV27 with TRBJ2-1; TRBD2 matches at 9 bases. This CDR3 comprises 12 residues. Germline-derived CDR1 and CDR2 are MNHEY and SMNVEV (reference sequence). Germline trimming cut 4 bases from V and 15 bases from J; bases unmatched to any gene: 7. The CDR3 DNA follows: TGTGCCAGCAGTTACCGCGCGGGGGGGGTGTTCTTC. It encodes CASSYRAGGVFF.

This clone came up a few times. The rearrangement uses TRBV7-2 and TRBJ2-7; D remains unclear. The CDR3 extends over 14 amino acids. Germline V gives CDR1 SGHTA, CDR2 FQGNSA. The ends were cut back, 1 base at V and 1 base at J, with 8 bases in the middle. The CDR3 DNA is TGTGCCAGCAGCTTAGACGCCGGGTCCTACGAGCAGTACTTC. The encoded protein is CASSLDAGSYEQYF.